These 27 T cell receptor beta chains originate from one sample sequenced in a study of blood T cell repertoires in COVID-19. Generated by immunoSEQ multiplex PCR, the TCRdb table keeps only in-frame clones and is missing some. The profile shows 110,000 or so clones, roughly four fifths of them singletons. The sequenced sample consisted of peripheral blood. These receptors came from a man in his forties or fifties with acute or convalescent COVID-19.

This chain joins TRBV19 and TRBJ1-2, with no clear D. This CDR3 has 17 amino acids. The germline V and J ends were trimmed by 1 base and 3 bases, with 18 bases remaining between them. CDR1 is LNHDA and CDR2 is SQIVND in the germline V gene (reference sequence). CDR3 sequence reads: CASSIVAAAHWDYGYTF. CDR3 nucleotides: TGTGCCAGTAGTATAGTTGCGGCGGCCCATTGGGACTATGGCTACACCTTC.

The chain recombines TRBV2 with TRBJ1-5; TRBD1 aligns across 12 bases. The CDR3 contains 15 residues. Per the germline V gene, CDR1 is SNHLY and CDR2 is FYNNEI. The J segment lost 7 bases and the V segment lost 6 bases, leaving 7 bases of the junction unmatched. In nucleotides, the CDR3 is TGTGCCAGCAGCCTAGGGACAGGGGGCGCCCAGCCCCAGCATTTT. Its translation is CASSLGTGGAQPQHF. Together with reference TRBV2 and TRBJ1-5, the CDR3 gives the full variable domain: EPEVTQTPSHQVTQMGQEVILRCVPISNHLYFYWYRQILGQKVEFLVSFYNNEISEKSEIFDDQFSVERPDGSNFTLKIRSTKLEDSAMYFCASSLGTGGAQPQHFGDGTRLSIL.

This clone was found once. This rearrangement joins TRBV29-1 to TRBJ2-1; TRBD2 aligns across 13 bases. The CDR3 contains 15 residues. Trimming removed 8 bases from V and 3 bases from J; junction bases left unmatched: 7. CDR1 SQVTM and CDR2 ANQGSEA come from the germline V gene. CDR3 sequence reads: CSIRLAGGHYNEQFF. Written as DNA, the CDR3 is TGCAGCATAAGACTAGCGGGAGGCCACTACAATGAGCAGTTCTTC.

This rearrangement joins TRBV7-2 to TRBJ1-5; no definite D call. The CDR3 spans 14 residues. Trimming stripped 5 bases from V and 7 bases from J, with 15 bases between. The germline CDR1 and CDR2 sequences are SGHTA and FQGNSA. In nucleotides, the CDR3 is TGTGCCAGCAGCATCGACACCTTTAACCAGCCCCAGCATTTT. Translating it yields CASSIDTFNQPQHF.

The chain links TRBV18 to TRBJ2-7; 15 positions match TRBD2. The CDR3 runs 15 residues. The V gene's germline CDR1 is KGHSH and CDR2 LQKENI. V dropped 2 bases and J dropped 4; count of bases not matched to a gene: 0. The CDR3 region is CASSPGLAGGYEQYF. The CDR3 region has the DNA TGTGCCAGCTCACCAGGACTAGCGGGAGGGTACGAGCAGTACTTC.

V and J are TRBV12-3 or TRBV12-4 and TRBJ1-1; D not certain. With 1 base removed from V and 10 bases from J, the gap between germline ends came to 7 bases. The CDR3 sequence is 11 residues long. CDR3 nucleotides: TGTGCCAGCAGTTTAGGCCCGGGAGCTTTCTTT. Protein sequence: CASSLGPGAFF.

The chain carries TRBV5-4 and TRBJ2-1, with TRBD2 matching over 7 bases. V lost 4 bases to trimming and J lost 6 bases; unmatched junction nucleotides: 10. CDR1 is SGHNT and CDR2 is YYREEE in the germline V gene (reference sequence). CDR3 length: 15 residues. Here the CDR3 DNA reads TGTGCCAGCAGCGGGCTGGGAGGGGCGCTCAATGAGCAGTTCTTC. Its translation is CASSGLGGALNEQFF.

The chain couples TRBV15 to TRBJ1-5; D uncertain. The V end was cut by 0 bases, the J end by 2 bases, with 14 bases between. CDR1 and CDR2 (germline): LNHNV, YYDKDF (reference sequence). The CDR3 covers 17 residues. CDR3 sequence reads: CATSRDLGRFGNQPQHF. The CDR3 coding sequence is TGTGCCACCAGCAGAGATCTGGGCCGCTTCGGCAATCAGCCCCAGCATTTT.

The chain has TRBV30 and TRBJ2-3, with 9 bases identical to TRBD2. Trimming cost V 4 bases and J 0 bases; bases outside gene matches: 5. The CDR3 contains 15 residues. Per germline, CDR1 GTSNPN and CDR2 SVGIG (reference sequence). The CDR3 nucleotides read TGTGCCTGGATGTGGCGGGGGGGGAGCACAGATACGCAGTATTTT. Translating gives CAWMWRGGSTDTQYF.

The chain is built from TRBV4-2 and TRBJ2-7, with 8 bases lining up with TRBD2. The CDR3 is 14 amino acids. CDR1 is LGHNA, CDR2 YNFKEQ, per germline. V was clipped by 1 base and J by 4 bases; unmatched bases: 3. CDR3 protein: CASSQVGLDYEQYF. The DNA of the CDR3 is TGTGCCAGCAGCCAAGTGGGACTAGATTACGAGCAGTACTTC.

The chain is built from TRBV30 and TRBJ1-1; D is unresolved. The CDR3 runs to 14 residues. Trimming pared 0 bases from V and 6 bases from J, leaving 14 bases between. Germline CDR1 GTSNPN, CDR2 SVGIG (reference sequence). The CDR3 sequence is CAWSVGHMSPEAFF. DNA for the CDR3: TGTGCCTGGAGTGTCGGTCATATGAGCCCTGAAGCTTTCTTT.

This clone was observed a few times. V usage is TRBV5-1 and J usage is TRBJ1-1, with 7 bases fitting TRBD1. J was trimmed by 4 bases and V by 0 bases; bases with no gene match: 9. In germline, CDR1 is SGHRS, CDR2 YFSETQ. CDR3 size: 16 residues. In nucleotides, the CDR3 is TGCGCCAGCAGCTTGGATGGGACAGAGGTTGCCACTGAAGCTTTCTTT. This sequence encodes CASSLDGTEVATEAFF.

This chain's CDR3 is CASSPGRGDTQYF. As DNA, the CDR3 is TGTGCCAGCAGCCCGGGGCGGGGAGATACGCAGTATTTT. J is TRBJ2-3 and V is TRBV3-1 (or the pseudogene TRBV3-2); perhaps TRBD2 as D (6 bases). Per the germline V gene, CDR1 is LGHDT and CDR2 is YNNKEL (reference sequence). The CDR3 covers 13 residues. V dropped 4 bases and J dropped 5 bases, with 10 bases sitting between them.

This chain connects TRBV6-5 to TRBJ2-1; tentative D call: TRBD2 (6 bases). The V and J ends lost 6 bases and 0 bases respectively, with 9 bases between them. The CDR3 length is 14 residues. CDR1 and CDR2 (germline): MNHEY, SVGAGI. This CDR3 reads CASSYGSSYNEQFF. The CDR3 nucleotides read TGTGCCAGCAGCTACGGGAGCTCCTACAATGAGCAGTTCTTC.

The chain links TRBV29-1 to TRBJ2-4; TRBD2 agrees at 7 bases. The ends lost 5 bases at V and 0 bases at J; junction bases unmatched: 4. CDR1 and CDR2 from the germline V gene are SQVTM and ANQGSEA. The CDR3 has 14 amino acids. The CDR3 DNA reads as TGCAGCGTTCCGACTAGCCTAGCCAAAAACATTCAGTACTTC. The encoded protein is CSVPTSLAKNIQYF.

The V gene is TRBV27, the J gene TRBJ1-4; tentative D call: TRBD1 (5 bases). CDR1 MNHEY and CDR2 SMNVEV come from the germline V gene (reference sequence). CDR3 length equals 17 residues. V was pared by 1 base and J by 0 bases, with 12 bases between. The CDR3 protein is CASSLWGPGTTNEKLFF. CDR3 DNA: TGTGCCAGCAGTTTATGGGGTCCAGGGACAACTAATGAAAAACTGTTTTTT.

The genes are TRBV7-2 and TRBJ2-1; D is unclear. This CDR3 has 15 residues. Germline V gene lookup returns CDR1 SGHTA and CDR2 FQGNSA. V was pared by 1 base and J by 2 bases, with 9 bases between. CDR3 nucleotide sequence: TGTGCCAGCAGCTTAGACTCAAACCCCTACAATGAGCAGTTCTTC. Translated, it gives CASSLDSNPYNEQFF.

This clone was found once. The chain carries TRBV18 and TRBJ1-5; 9 nucleotides agree with TRBD1. The CDR3 sequence is 16 residues long. CDR1 and CDR2 (germline): KGHSH, LQKENI. J was trimmed by 0 bases and V by 3 bases; bases with no gene match: 3. CDR3 nucleotide sequence: TGTGCCAGCTCACCCGGGGACAGGGATAGCAATCAGCCCCAGCATTTT. Translation gives CASSPGDRDSNQPQHF.

This clone has a handful of counts. This chain links TRBV19 with TRBJ2-7; D may be TRBD1 (5 bases). Trimming removed 1 base from V and 2 bases from J, with 9 bases in between. The V gene's germline CDR1 is LNHDA and CDR2 SQIVND (reference sequence). The length of the CDR3 is 14 residues. The CDR3, as DNA: TGTGCCAGTAGTATAGCGCAGGGCCCCTACGAGCAGTACTTC. Translation gives CASSIAQGPYEQYF.

This CDR3 is CASSSPVSYEQYF. In DNA, the CDR3 is TGTGCCAGCAGCTCCCCGGTAAGTTACGAGCAGTACTTC. The J gene is TRBJ2-7, the V gene TRBV7-3; D remains unclear. Germline V gene lookup returns CDR1 SGHTA and CDR2 FQGTGA. V lost 4 bases, J lost 4 bases, and 11 bases lay in between. The CDR3 consists of 13 residues.

The rearrangement uses TRBV2 and TRBJ1-1; 8 nucleotides match TRBD1. The CDR3 is 15 residues long. Germline loops: CDR1 SNHLY, CDR2 FYNNEI. V trimming: 1 base; J trimming: 4 bases; junction bases outside the gene matches: 5. Here the CDR3 reads CASSEGRGRSTEAFF. CDR3 DNA sequence: TGTGCCAGCAGTGAAGGCAGGGGGCGGAGCACTGAAGCTTTCTTT.

This chain joins TRBV5-1 and TRBJ2-2, with 9 positions matching TRBD2. With 0 bases clipped from V and 3 bases from J, the junction kept 6 bases outside the gene matches. CDR1 and CDR2 (germline): SGHRS, YFSETQ. This CDR3 comprises 17 residues. CDR3 nucleotides: TGCGCCAGCAGCTTGGATTCAGCGGGGGGCCACACCGGGGAGCTGTTTTTT. Protein sequence: CASSLDSAGGHTGELFF.

This rearrangement joins TRBV5-1 to TRBJ2-2; no clear D gene. The CDR3 length is 13 residues. Trimming cost V 1 base and J 3 bases, with 4 bases left between them. CDR1 is SGHRS and CDR2 is YFSETQ in the germline V gene. This CDR3 reads CASSLRDTGELFF. CDR3 coding DNA: TGCGCCAGCAGCTTGCGGGACACCGGGGAGCTGTTTTTT.

The chain combines TRBV5-1 with TRBJ2-5; 11 positions match TRBD1. This CDR3 contains 14 residues. The trim removed 3 bases at V and 4 bases at J, leaving 2 bases unmatched. The V gene's germline CDR1 is SGHRS and CDR2 YFSETQ. The DNA of the CDR3 is TGCGCCAGCAGCTCCGGACAGGGGGCAGAGACCCAGTACTTC. Its protein product is CASSSGQGAETQYF.

The chain joins TRBV19 to TRBJ2-7; 8 positions agree with TRBD1. V shed 3 bases, J shed 7 bases, and the junction held 8 bases outside the gene matches. The CDR3 loop spans 14 amino acids. CDR1 LNHDA and CDR2 SQIVND come from the germline V gene (reference sequence). The CDR3 is CASSIEDRAGEQYF. The CDR3 DNA follows: TGTGCCAGTAGTATTGAGGACAGGGCGGGAGAGCAGTACTTC.

V gene TRBV3-1 (or the pseudogene TRBV3-2) combines with J gene TRBJ1-2; a weak D match, TRBD1 (6 bases). This CDR3 is built from 14 residues. The germline V gene has CDR1 LGHDT and CDR2 YNNKEL (reference sequence). V lost 2 bases to trimming and J lost 3 bases, with 10 bases between them. The CDR3 DNA sequence: TGTGCCAGCAGCCAACAGGGGCCCCACTATGGCTACACCTTC. Its protein product is CASSQQGPHYGYTF.

The rearrangement joins TRBV9 to TRBJ2-1, with TRBD2 identical over 10 bases. V trimming: 2 bases; J trimming: 6 bases; junction bases outside the gene matches: 5. The CDR3 is 15 residues long. The germline V gene has CDR1 SGDLS and CDR2 YYNGEE. The CDR3 bases are TGTGCCAGCAGCGTCTCAGCGGGAGGGCCCAATGAGCAGTTCTTC. Translated, it gives CASSVSAGGPNEQFF.